A single T cell receptor (beta chain) is shown here with its context. Its target is not known. The germline V gene encodes CDR1 SGHNT and CDR2 YYREEE (reference sequence). The CDR3 is 14 amino acids. J gave up 3 bases and V 2 bases, and 3 bases lay outside the gene matches. As for time point: week 35, safety follow-up. Vaccination used 300 ug of mutant IDH1 20-mer peptide per dose, with topical imiquimod. Data came from immunoSEQ multiplex PCR; TCRdb stores just in-frame clones and leaves some out. The sample contains roughly 26,000 clones, around 78% of which appear only once. The data derive from a study of a mutant IDH1 vaccine in newly diagnosed glioma.

Sequencing used PBMCs, obtained from a glioma patient whose treatment included an IDH1 peptide vaccine. This clonotype was sampled from a man aged 25 to 40 with glioma. This rearrangement joins TRBV5-4 to TRBJ2-3; 7 bases are a match to TRBD1. The CDR3 region has the DNA TGTGCCAGCAGCTTAGGGGGCCTAACAGATACGCAGTATTTT. Its protein product is CASSLGGLTDTQYF. Drawing the rest from reference TRBV5-4 and TRBJ2-3, the complete variable domain is ETGVTQSPTHLIKTRGQQVTLRCSSQSGHNTVSWYQQALGQGPQFIFQYYREEENGRGNFPPRFSGLQFPNYSSELNVNALELDDSALYLCASSLGGLTDTQYFGPGTRLTVL.